This T cell receptor beta chain came from a study of T-cell memory formation after mild COVID-19. Study results and caveats: The pre-infection memory compartment contained some responding clones, suggesting cross-reactive memory joined. Specificity for SARS-CoV-2 was not confirmed among the second-wave clones peaking on day 37.

5'RACE with constant-segment primers yielded barcoded, UMI-tagged TCR alpha and TCR beta cDNA libraries. TCRdb itself ran the 5' RACE reads through MiXCR, one entry per CDR3 protein. The sample includes 450,000 or so distinct CDR3 sequences, 15% to 20% of them seen just once. A few counts support this clonotype. Its specificity is unknown. The junction departs from the called germline gene at one end, perhaps through a read error. Germline loops: CDR1 LGHNA, CDR2 YNFKEQ. CDR3 length: 12 residues. V is TRBV4-2 and J is TRBJ2-1; a possible D gene is TRBD2 (5 bases). The source of this sequence is an adult woman who had mild COVID-19 (a few samples of this study predate the infection). Cell type and time point are not known. Sequencing was done on a sample of PBMCs or a T cell subset sorted from them (not recorded which). CDR3 DNA sequence: TGTGCCAGCAGTCAAGACTACTTTGAGCAGTTCTTC. It codes for CASSQDYFEQFF.